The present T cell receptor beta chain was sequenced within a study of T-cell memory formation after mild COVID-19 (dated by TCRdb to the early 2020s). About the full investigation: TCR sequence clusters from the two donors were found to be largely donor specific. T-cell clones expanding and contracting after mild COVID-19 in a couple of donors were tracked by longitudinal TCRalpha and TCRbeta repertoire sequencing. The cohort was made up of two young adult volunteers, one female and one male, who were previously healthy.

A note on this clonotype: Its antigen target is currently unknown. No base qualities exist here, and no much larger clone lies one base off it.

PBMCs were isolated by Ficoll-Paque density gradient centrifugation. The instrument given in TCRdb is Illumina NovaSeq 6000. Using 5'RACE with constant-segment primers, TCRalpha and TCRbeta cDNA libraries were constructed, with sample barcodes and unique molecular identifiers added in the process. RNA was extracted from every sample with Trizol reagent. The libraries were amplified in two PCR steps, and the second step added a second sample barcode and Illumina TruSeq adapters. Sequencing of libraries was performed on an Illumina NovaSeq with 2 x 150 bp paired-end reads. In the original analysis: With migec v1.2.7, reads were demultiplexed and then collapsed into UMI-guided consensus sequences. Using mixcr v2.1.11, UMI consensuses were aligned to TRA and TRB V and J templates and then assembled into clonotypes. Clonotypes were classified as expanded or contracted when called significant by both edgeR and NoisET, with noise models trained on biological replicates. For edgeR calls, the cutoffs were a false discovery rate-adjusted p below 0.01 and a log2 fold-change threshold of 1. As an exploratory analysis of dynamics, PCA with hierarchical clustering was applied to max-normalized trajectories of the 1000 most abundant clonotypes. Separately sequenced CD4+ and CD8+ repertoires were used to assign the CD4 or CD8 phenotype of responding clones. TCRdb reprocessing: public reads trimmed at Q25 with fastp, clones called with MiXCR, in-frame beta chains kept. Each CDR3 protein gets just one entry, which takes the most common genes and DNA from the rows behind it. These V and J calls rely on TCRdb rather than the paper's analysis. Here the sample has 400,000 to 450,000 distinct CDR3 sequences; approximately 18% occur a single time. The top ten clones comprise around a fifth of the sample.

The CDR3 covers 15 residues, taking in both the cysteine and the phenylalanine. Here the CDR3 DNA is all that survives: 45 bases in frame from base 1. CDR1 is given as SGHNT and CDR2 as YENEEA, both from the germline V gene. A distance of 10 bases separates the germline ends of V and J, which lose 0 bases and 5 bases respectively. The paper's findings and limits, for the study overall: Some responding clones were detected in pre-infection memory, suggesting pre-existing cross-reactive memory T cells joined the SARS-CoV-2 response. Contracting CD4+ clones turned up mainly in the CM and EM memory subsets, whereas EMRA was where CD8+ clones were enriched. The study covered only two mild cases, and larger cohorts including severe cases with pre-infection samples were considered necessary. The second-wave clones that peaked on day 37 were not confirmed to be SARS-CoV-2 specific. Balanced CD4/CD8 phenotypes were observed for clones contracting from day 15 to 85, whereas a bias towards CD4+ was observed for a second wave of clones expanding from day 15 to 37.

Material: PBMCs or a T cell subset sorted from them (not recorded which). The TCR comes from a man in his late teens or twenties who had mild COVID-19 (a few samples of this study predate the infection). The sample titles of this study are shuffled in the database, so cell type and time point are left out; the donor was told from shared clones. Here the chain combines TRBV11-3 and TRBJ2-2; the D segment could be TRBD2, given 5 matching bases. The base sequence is TGTGCCAGCAGCTTAGATCCCGGGGAGACCGGGGAGCTGTTTTTT. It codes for CASSLDPGETGELFF. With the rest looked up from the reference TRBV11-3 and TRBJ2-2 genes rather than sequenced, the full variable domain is EAGVVQSPRYKIIEKKQPVAFWCNPISGHNTLYWYLQNLGQGPELLIRYENEEAVDDSQLPKDRFSAERLKGVDSTLKIQPAELGDSAVYLCASSLDPGETGELFFGEGSRLTVL.